One and the same sample provided the 17 T cell receptor beta chains below, sequenced in a study of OX40 agonist ivuxolimab in advanced cancers. TCRdb's table, derived via immunoSEQ multiplex PCR, lists solely in-frame clones and lacks some. The data show around 94,000 clones, 90% to 95% seen once. Here the sequenced sample was CD4+ or CD8+ T cells sorted from blood, taken in a trial of the OX40 agonist ivuxolimab. The receptors shown here come from an adult with an advanced solid tumor such as melanoma, head and neck, liver or kidney cancer.

The rearrangement uses TRBV6-5 and TRBJ2-3, with a tentative D call TRBD1 (7 bases). This CDR3 region has 14 residues. V lost 4 bases and J 4 bases, leaving 12 bases between the germline ends. The germline V gene has CDR1 MNHEY and CDR2 SVGAGI. DNA of the CDR3: TGTGCCAGCAGTTCCAGGGGGGATGCAGATACGCAGTATTTT. It encodes CASSSRGDADTQYF.

The CDR3 DNA sequence: TGTGCCAGCAGCTTGGTGGGGCTGAGCACAGATACGCAGTATTTT. Protein sequence: CASSLVGLSTDTQYF. This chain uses TRBV5-5 with TRBJ2-3, with D possibly TRBD1 on 5 matching bases. The CDR3 is made up of 15 amino acids. Trimming took off 0 bases at V and 0 bases at J, with 8 bases between the two ends. Germline lookup yields CDR1 SGHKS and CDR2 YYEKEE (reference sequence).

The chain has TRBV11-3 and TRBJ2-2; 7 bases align to TRBD2. The V segment lost 5 bases and the J segment 0 bases; nucleotides outside the gene matches: 6. Germline CDR1 SGHNT, CDR2 YENEEA. The CDR3 runs 16 residues. CDR3 in amino acids: CASSRGGGPNTGELFF. CDR3 coding DNA: TGTGCCAGCAGCCGCGGCGGGGGACCGAACACCGGGGAGCTGTTTTTT. Full variable domain (rest looked up from reference TRBV11-3 and TRBJ2-2): EAGVVQSPRYKIIEKKQPVAFWCNPISGHNTLYWYLQNLGQGPELLIRYENEEAVDDSQLPKDRFSAERLKGVDSTLKIQPAELGDSAVYLCASSRGGGPNTGELFFGEGSRLTVL.

This clone showed up just once. The CDR3 sequence: CASSSGTGTSGSPYNEQFF. In DNA, the CDR3 is TGTGCCAGCAGCTCGGGGACAGGGACTAGCGGGAGCCCTTACAATGAGCAGTTCTTC. The rearrangement links TRBV7-3 to TRBJ2-1; the match to TRBD2 covers 14 bases. This CDR3 is built from 19 residues. Germline V CDR1 and CDR2: SGHTA, FQGTGA. The V segment lost 4 bases and the J segment 4 bases; nucleotides outside the gene matches: 12. Based on the CDR3 plus reference TRBV7-3 and TRBJ2-1, the full variable domain is GAGVSQTPSNKVTEKGKYVELRCDPISGHTALYWYRQSLGQGPEFLIYFQGTGAADDSGLPNDRFFAVRPEGSVSTLKIQRTERGDSAVYLCASSSGTGTSGSPYNEQFFGPGTRLTVL.

The rearrangement links TRBV29-1 to TRBJ2-1; the match to TRBD1 covers 7 bases. V shed 8 bases and J 5 bases; nucleotides not matched to a gene: 6. The CDR3 spans 12 residues. In germline, CDR1 is SQVTM, CDR2 ANQGSEA. CDR3 in amino acids: CSSQGNNNEQFF. For the CDR3, the DNA is TGCAGCTCACAGGGGAACAACAATGAGCAGTTCTTC.

V gene TRBV19 combines with J gene TRBJ2-3; tentatively, D is TRBD1 (5 bases). The germline V and J ends were trimmed by 0 bases and 0 bases, with 7 bases remaining between them. CDR1 and CDR2 from the germline V gene are LNHDA and SQIVND (reference sequence). This CDR3 region has 15 residues. The CDR3 coding sequence is TGTGCCAGTAGTATAGACAGGGTTAGCACAGATACGCAGTATTTT. Its translation is CASSIDRVSTDTQYF. The full variable domain, its missing parts supplied by reference TRBV19 and TRBJ2-3, is DGGITQSPKYLFRKEGQNVTLSCEQNLNHDAMYWYRQDPGQGLRLIYYSQIVNDFQKGDIAEGYSVSREKKESFPLTVTSAQKNPTAFYLCASSIDRVSTDTQYFGPGTRLTVL.

The chain couples TRBV9 to TRBJ2-2; a possible D gene is TRBD2 (5 bases). Germline CDR1 and CDR2: SGDLS and YYNGEE. This CDR3 spans 15 amino acids. Trimming left V 4 bases short and J 1 base short, with 11 bases between. The CDR3 protein is CASSSVEGNTGELFF. The CDR3 nucleotides are TGTGCCAGCAGCTCAGTTGAGGGGAACACCGGGGAGCTGTTTTTT. The whole variable domain, remainder taken from reference TRBV9 and TRBJ2-2, is DSGVTQTPKHLITATGQRVTLRCSPRSGDLSVYWYQQSLDQGLQFLIQYYNGEERAKGNILERFSAQQFPDLHSELNLSSLELGDSALYFCASSSVEGNTGELFFGEGSRLTVL.

This rearrangement joins TRBV30 to TRBJ2-7; D call uncertain. Germline V gene data show CDR1 as GTSNPN and CDR2 as SVGIG (reference sequence). Trimming left V 1 base short and J 5 bases short, with 9 bases between. This CDR3 is built from 12 residues. This CDR3 is CAWSARSNEQYF. The CDR3 DNA reads TGTGCCTGGAGTGCCCGATCTAACGAGCAGTACTTC.

The rearrangement links TRBV5-4 to TRBJ2-7; a weak D match, TRBD2 (7 bases). The CDR3 extends over 16 amino acids. Germline values: CDR1 SGHNT, CDR2 YYREEE (reference sequence). Deletions cut 2 bases from V and 4 bases from J, with 19 bases between. The CDR3 sequence is CASSFISRGARYEQYF. The CDR3 bases are TGTGCCAGCAGCTTTATCTCTCGGGGGGCGCGTTACGAGCAGTACTTC.

This CDR3 is CASSGSIPKSIQYF. Written as DNA, the CDR3 is TGTGCCAGCAGCGGATCTATACCGAAGAGCATTCAGTACTTC. The chain is built from TRBV9 and TRBJ2-4; D remains unclear. CDR1 and CDR2 from the germline V gene are SGDLS and YYNGEE. Trimming removed 3 bases at V and 9 bases at J, with 16 bases between. There are 14 residues in the CDR3.

The gene calls are TRBV7-2 and TRBJ2-3; 10 positions agree with TRBD2. The CDR3 loop spans 15 amino acids. V was clipped by 4 bases and J by 2 bases; unmatched bases: 3. From germline, CDR1 is SGHTA and CDR2 FQGNSA. CDR3 sequence: CASSSSGRDTDTQYF. The DNA of the CDR3 is TGTGCCAGCAGCTCTAGCGGGAGAGACACAGATACGCAGTATTTT.

The rearrangement links TRBV6-1 to TRBJ2-7, with a possible D match to TRBD1 (6 bases). This CDR3 is built from 17 residues. CDR1 and CDR2 from the germline V gene are MNHNS and SASEGT. The V end lost 0 bases, the J end lost 6 bases, and 21 bases lay between the germline ends. CDR3 protein: CASSEAGTRNPYGEQYF. CDR3 nucleotide sequence: TGTGCCAGCAGTGAAGCAGGGACACGCAACCCCTACGGCGAGCAGTACTTC.

The rearrangement uses TRBV7-2 and TRBJ2-7, with 9 positions matching TRBD2. V shed 6 bases and J 3 bases; nucleotides not matched to a gene: 12. Per the germline V gene, CDR1 is SGHTA and CDR2 is FQGNSA. The CDR3 contains 16 residues. CDR3 residues: CASSSGAPSGNYEQYF. The CDR3, as DNA: TGTGCCAGCAGTTCTGGAGCGCCTAGCGGGAACTACGAGCAGTACTTC.

This chain joins TRBV5-4 and TRBJ2-5, with TRBD1 matching 9 bases. V dropped 0 bases and J dropped 5; count of bases not matched to a gene: 5. Germline loops: CDR1 SGHNT, CDR2 YYREEE (reference sequence). This CDR3 spans 15 amino acids. DNA for the CDR3: TGTGCCAGCAGCTTGGAGGGGGACAGGGCTGAGACCCAGTACTTC. The encoded protein is CASSLEGDRAETQYF.

J is TRBJ2-1 and V is TRBV5-5, with a possible D match to TRBD2 (6 bases). V was clipped by 0 bases and J by 7 bases, with 14 bases between them. The CDR3 runs to 15 residues. From germline, CDR1 is SGHKS and CDR2 YYEKEE (reference sequence). The DNA for the CDR3 is TGTGCCAGCAGCTTGGTAGGGCCTGGGAGGAATGAGCAGTTCTTC. The encoded protein is CASSLVGPGRNEQFF.

With respect to this clone: Other DNA variants within this sample encode the same CDR3. This sequence joins TRBV5-6 and TRBJ1-3; 9 nucleotides match TRBD1. The CDR3 covers 15 residues. V trimming: 4 bases; J trimming: 2 bases; junction bases outside the gene matches: 4. The germline V gene encodes CDR1 SGHDT and CDR2 YYEEEE. The CDR3 DNA follows: TGTGCCAGCAGCCCGACAGGGGGTACTGGAAACACCATATATTTT. Its protein product is CASSPTGGTGNTIYF.

The gene calls are TRBV6-5 and TRBJ2-4; D not resolved. The germline CDR1 and CDR2 sequences are MNHEY and SVGAGI. Trimming removed 2 bases at V and 4 bases at J, with 9 bases between. CDR3 length: 14 residues. CDR3 sequence: CASSYQMGKNIQYF. CDR3 DNA: TGTGCCAGCAGTTACCAGATGGGGAAAAACATTCAGTACTTC.